This TCR beta chain was observed in a study of shared clonotypes between healthy human individuals. The CDR3 is 15 residues long. Trimming cost V 3 bases and J 6 bases, with 13 bases left between them. The germline gives CDR1 SGHDT, CDR2 YYEEEE. Assay: immunoSEQ multiplex PCR; the TCRdb copy retains only in-frame clones and omits some. The profile shows around 940,000 clones, over 75% of them singletons. Sequencing was done on a sample of memory CD4+ T cells sorted from blood. Described subset: CD45RA-negative fraction. V usage is TRBV5-6 and J usage is TRBJ1-6; no firm D call. This receptor was obtained from a man between 18 and 35 years old in good health. The CDR3: CASSSDLAANSPLHF. In nucleotides, the CDR3 is TGTGCCAGCAGCTCAGATCTGGCAGCTAATTCACCCCTCCACTTT.